The T cell receptor (beta chain) described here comes from a study of blood T cell repertoires in COVID-19. Study at large: Samples of COVID-19 (acute and convalescent) were obtained from the United States, Italy and Spain. Nucleic acid was either cDNA or gDNA, and it came from T cells, B-cell-depleted T cells, or PBMCs.

Germline V gene sequence: CDR1 MNHEY, CDR2 SVGAGI. The CDR3 extends over 15 amino acids. Trimming took 5 bases from V and 0 from J, leaving 13 bases between them. In the original analysis: Estimated nucleated cell counts came from reference gene primer amplification. TCRdb keeps only in-frame clones here, not all; method: immunoSEQ multiplex PCR. The DNA was the basis for D and trimming; V, J and clone size are from that table. The sample includes over 200,000 clones, 83% of them seen just once. Material for sequencing was peripheral blood. The receptor was derived from a woman in her 40s with active or convalescent COVID-19. This chain joins TRBV6-5 and TRBJ1-1; no clear D gene. The CDR3, as DNA: TGTGCCAGCAGTCCGGGAGTGATACTGAACACTGAAGCTTTCTTT. Encoded protein: CASSPGVILNTEAFF.